A selection of T cell receptor beta chains follows, all from one sample in a study of T cell repertoires in cytomegalovirus infection. These TCRs' antigens remain unknown. TCRdb passed the reads through MiXCR, listing each CDR3 protein once. The sample records about 830,000 distinct CDR3 sequences, approximately 30% being singletons. The specimen was cultured CD8+ T cells from PBMCs, collected from culture after CMV antigen stimulation. These receptors originate from a human donor in good health (CMV status not recorded). Some clones in this sample may be carry-over from other donors' samples. Each CDR3 is given with its conserved first and last residue. The order of the fields is CDR3 protein, CDR3 DNA, J gene, V gene, clone size, D gene. D genes are given only for firm matches. A clone size is listed for some rows: how often the clone was seen (once, few, many), or a class if it is expanded.

CASRLDRVNEQFF,TGTGCCAGCAGACTAGACAGGGTCAATGAGCAGTTCTTC,TRBJ2-1,TRBV5-6,-,TRBD1
CASSLESGGGPNSPLHF,TGTGCCAGCAGCCTGGAAAGCGGCGGCGGCCCTAATTCACCCCTCCACTTT,TRBJ1-6,TRBV5-6,-,-
CASSIVWDNEQFF,TGTGCCAGTAGTATAGTGTGGGACAATGAGCAGTTCTTC,TRBJ2-1,TRBV19,few,-
CASSQLLQGGTGELFF,TGCGCCAGCAGCCAACTTCTACAGGGTGGCACCGGGGAGCTGTTTTTT,TRBJ2-2,TRBV4-3,few,-
CASTHYPREGSTDTQYF,TGTGCCAGCACTCATTACCCCAGGGAGGGGAGCACAGATACGCAGTATTTT,TRBJ2-3,TRBV27,-,TRBD2
CASSYSSRSGKASYEQYF,TGTGCCAGCAGTTACTCGAGTCGGTCAGGGAAGGCGTCCTACGAGCAGTACTTC,TRBJ2-7,TRBV6-6,-,-
CASSQDRGSGEETQYF,TGCGCCAGCAGCCAAGATCGTGGTTCAGGGGAAGAGACCCAGTACTTC,TRBJ2-5,TRBV4-3,-,-
CASIFDRGVGTDTQYF,TGTGCCAGCATCTTTGACAGGGGGGTCGGCACAGATACGCAGTATTTT,TRBJ2-3,TRBV7-9,few,TRBD1
CASSLVQGARNTEAFF,TGTGCCAGCAGCTTGGTTCAGGGGGCAAGGAACACTGAAGCTTTCTTT,TRBJ1-1,TRBV5-6,few,TRBD1
CASSLVAAGELYEQYF,TGTGCCAGCAGCTTAGTAGCAGCGGGGGAGTTATACGAGCAGTACTTC,TRBJ2-7,TRBV7-6,few,TRBD2
CASIIQGNAGELFF,TGTGCCAGCATCATACAGGGTAACGCCGGGGAGCTGTTTTTT,TRBJ2-2,TRBV7-9,-,-
CASSPPGVGIYGYTF,TGTGCCAGCAGCCCCCCCGGTGTGGGGATCTATGGCTACACCTTC,TRBJ1-2,TRBV5-4,few,-
CASSWPALLAGGRETQYF,TGTGCCAGCAGTTGGCCAGCCTTACTAGCGGGGGGGCGAGAGACCCAGTACTTC,TRBJ2-5,TRBV12-3/TRBV12-4,many,TRBD2
CASSLAWGVVNTEAFF,TGTGCCAGCAGTTTAGCGTGGGGGGTGGTGAACACTGAAGCTTTCTTT,TRBJ1-1,TRBV12-3/TRBV12-4,-,-
CAISGILDRQETQYF,TGTGCCATCAGTGGGATTCTGGACAGGCAAGAGACCCAGTACTTC,TRBJ2-5,TRBV10-3,few,TRBD1
CSVRPSGQGARELFF,TGCAGCGTCCGCCCCTCGGGACAGGGGGCCAGGGAGCTGTTTTTT,TRBJ2-2,TRBV29-1,-,TRBD1
CASSREGGPAGDTQYF,TGTGCCAGCAGCAGGGAAGGGGGCCCCGCGGGGGATACGCAGTATTTT,TRBJ2-3,TRBV7-9,-,-
CASSEKDTGYTEAFF,TGTGCCAGCAGTGAAAAGGATACCGGGTACACTGAAGCTTTCTTT,TRBJ1-1,TRBV6-1,few,-
CASSIDEDYSNQPQHF,TGTGCCAGTAGTATAGACGAGGATTATAGCAATCAGCCCCAGCATTTT,TRBJ1-5,TRBV19,few,-
CASSSGQDPLLIQETQYF,TGTGCCAGCAGCTCTGGACAGGATCCCCTCTTAATCCAAGAGACCCAGTACTTC,TRBJ2-5,TRBV7-2,many,TRBD1
CASSLGQTGGQPQHF,TGTGCCAGCAGTCTGGGACAGACGGGAGGTCAGCCCCAGCATTTT,TRBJ1-5,TRBV27,few,TRBD1
CASSPGAREQFF,TGTGCCAGCAGTCCGGGGGCACGGGAGCAGTTCTTC,TRBJ2-1,TRBV5-4,few,-
CATSRDRDAKYGYTF,TGTGCCACCAGCAGAGACAGGGACGCAAAATATGGCTACACCTTC,TRBJ1-2,TRBV15,few,-
CASSTRQGLDQPQHF,TGTGCCAGCAGCACCAGACAGGGTCTAGATCAGCCCCAGCATTTT,TRBJ1-5,TRBV7-2,many,TRBD1
CSASGTGSFYGYTF,TGCAGTGCTTCCGGGACAGGATCTTTCTATGGCTACACCTTC,TRBJ1-2,TRBV20-1,few,TRBD1
CASSLPSSPPSGVSYNEQFF,TGTGCCAGCAGCTTACCGTCGAGCCCCCCTAGCGGGGTTTCCTACAATGAGCAGTTCTTC,TRBJ2-1,TRBV7-9,many,TRBD2
CASSLTQGEDTQYF,TGCGCCAGCAGCTTGACCCAGGGAGAAGATACGCAGTATTTT,TRBJ2-3,TRBV5-1,few,-